This T cell receptor (beta chain) was retrieved from a study of brain T cells in children with intractable seizures (dated by TCRdb to the early 2020s). Study-level background: Resected brain tissue from some 56 pediatric epilepsy surgery cases was first screened for immune gene transcripts using a NanoString immunology panel. Among the approximately twelve selected surgery cases, eight also had pre-surgery blood sequenced, leaving four with brain tissue only. Overall results and qualifications from the work: The patients' HCMV serostatus was not known, and viral specificity was inferred solely from CDR3 sequence similarity. Because sequencing depth differed between pre- and post-surgery blood, the absence of clones from the pre-surgery sample may reflect undersampling.

As concerns this clone: What this receptor recognizes is not known. Qualities for individual bases were not recorded, and no much larger clone is one base off.

CDR1 and CDR2, looked up from the germline V gene (reference sequence), are MNHNY and SVGAGI. From cysteine to phenylalanine, the CDR3 is 16 amino acids long. Only the CDR3 region is kept as DNA, spanning 48 bases read in frame from base 1. V lost 2 bases and J lost 5 bases, and the count of bases not matched to a germline gene is 10. The immunoSEQ assay was applied to genomic DNA to generate the TCR beta chain sequences. Regarding the original processing steps: CDR3 sequences that did not begin with the conserved framework cysteine at position 104 were removed by hand. Clonality was calculated as one minus the normalized Shannon's Diversity Index, with values ranging from 0 (maximal diversity) to 1 (oligoclonal). Differences in the frequency of the same CDR3 between samples, such as brain versus blood, were assessed with chi-squared comparison-of-proportions tests. Public clonotypes were found through immuneACCESS searches, while the VDJdb browser was used to judge similarity to known antiviral clonotypes. As stored in TCRdb, this immuneACCESS dataset retains in-frame rearrangements with V and J assigned. A fraction of the clones does not appear; measured against another copy, unresolved V genes explain less than half of the discrepancy, and the remainder lacks a known reason. The V and J calls and clone size are taken from that table; D and trimming were inferred from the DNA. This sample lists about 320,000 clones; roughly 92% were detected once. The ten largest make up roughly 5.7% of the sample.

In light of the paper, this sample's time point label describes: blood from clinic visit 5 months post-surgery; TSC patient then seizure free. The surgery cases with the highest brain T cell transcript signatures were chosen for TCR beta chain sequencing of brain tissue, and also of blood when blood was available. Before surgery, patients had received at least one anti-epileptic drug. TCR-sequenced patients were children with drug-resistant epilepsy due to tuberous sclerosis complex, focal cortical dysplasia, Rasmussen encephalitis or hemimegalencephaly. The Monarch genomic DNA purification kit was used to extract bulk genomic DNA from unsorted brain tissue and from whole blood.

The sequencing here drew on peripheral blood, taken around 5 months after surgery. This clonotype originated in a boy in the first two years of life with tuberous sclerosis and intractable seizures. This chain is built from TRBV6-6 and TRBJ1-1; 8 nucleotides in the junction match TRBD1. The CDR3 region reads CASSYPTGVPATEAFF. The DNA sequence reads TGTGCCAGCAGTTACCCGACAGGGGTCCCGGCAACTGAAGCTTTCTTT.